The next 20 T cell receptor beta chains were all read from a single sample in a study of cytomegalovirus exposure and HLA in healthy donors (dated by TCRdb to the late 2010s). Libraries were prepared through the immunoSEQ multiplex PCR assay. Not all clones reach the TCRdb copy of this immuneACCESS table, which keeps in-frame sequences only. Checked studies attribute under half of the gap to unresolved V genes and leave the rest unexplained. This sample has fewer than 200,000 clones in its table, and 85% to 90% of those were observed once. 1.4% of the sample lies in the top ten. Input material: PBMCs. Every receptor here comes from a woman aged 25 to 39 in good health and CMV-seronegative.

Worth noting for this clone: Compared with germline, one end of the junction differs, possibly owing to a read error. The chain carries TRBV2 and TRBJ2-1; D might be TRBD2 (6 bases). Germline V gene lookup returns CDR1 SNHLY and CDR2 FYNNEI. The length of the CDR3 is 15 residues. The CDR3 DNA sequence: TGTGCCAGCAGTAAAGCCGGGCGGGGAGACAATGAGCAGTTCTTC. This encodes CASSKAGRGDNEQFF.

V and J are TRBV25-1 and TRBJ1-1; 9 bases align to TRBD1. The germline gives CDR1 MGHDK, CDR2 SYGVNS. V trimming: 5 bases; J trimming: 1 base; junction bases outside the gene matches: 11. This CDR3 is 17 amino acids long. CDR3 in amino acids: CASSPPTGGQGNTEAFF. CDR3 nucleotides: TGTGCCAGCAGTCCCCCCACAGGGGGACAGGGGAACACTGAAGCTTTCTTT.

The rearrangement links TRBV6-5 to TRBJ2-2; 9 nucleotides line up with TRBD1. Germline V CDR1 and CDR2: MNHEY, SVGAGI. The junction had 9 bases not matched to a gene; V was cut back by 7 bases and J by 6 bases. CDR3 length equals 15 residues. CDR3 protein: CASNPRDRVSGELFF. CDR3 bases: TGTGCCAGCAACCCCCGGGACAGGGTATCCGGGGAGCTGTTTTTT.

V usage is TRBV7-6 and J usage is TRBJ2-2, with TRBD1 matching over 10 bases. The CDR3 is 15 amino acids. Germline V CDR1 and CDR2: SGHVS, FNYEAQ. Trimming cost V 6 bases and J 4 bases; bases outside gene matches: 5. The CDR3: CASRGGTGVTGELFF. As DNA, the CDR3 is TGTGCCAGCAGGGGCGGGACAGGGGTCACCGGGGAGCTGTTTTTT.

The rearrangement joins TRBV18 to TRBJ2-5, with D perhaps matching TRBD1 (6 bases). This CDR3 has 15 amino acids. Germline assignment: CDR1 KGHSH and CDR2 LQKENI. Trimming removed 3 bases at V and 5 bases at J, with 16 bases between. CDR3 nucleotide sequence: TGTGCCAGCTCACCCTCCGGGAACAGGGTCGAGACCCAGTACTTC. It is translated as CASSPSGNRVETQYF. Filled out from reference TRBV18 and TRBJ2-5, the complete variable domain reads NAGVMQNPRHLVRRRGQEARLRCSPMKGHSHVYWYRQLPEEGLKFMVYLQKENIIDESGMPKERFSAEFPKEGPSILRIQQVVRGDSAAYFCASSPSGNRVETQYFGPGTRLLVL.

The chain has TRBV29-1 and TRBJ2-2; 8 nucleotides line up with TRBD1. The CDR3 spans 13 residues. Germline assignment: CDR1 SQVTM and CDR2 ANQGSEA. Losses at the gene ends were 7 bases for V and 6 bases for J; bases not matched to a gene: 7. The CDR3 reads CSAGQGLAGELFF. CDR3 sequence (DNA): TGCAGCGCCGGACAGGGTCTGGCCGGGGAGCTGTTTTTT.

The chain couples TRBV9 to TRBJ2-3, with 15 bases lining up with TRBD2. Unmatched junction bases numbered 14, after V lost 3 bases and J lost 0 bases. CDR1 is SGDLS and CDR2 is YYNGEE in the germline V gene. The length of the CDR3 is 21 residues. CDR3: CASSAGVPGLAGGGSTDTQYF. CDR3 nucleotides: TGTGCCAGCAGCGCGGGGGTTCCGGGACTAGCGGGGGGTGGAAGCACAGATACGCAGTATTTT.

The V gene is TRBV27, the J gene TRBJ2-7; possibly TRBD1 for D (8 bases). V gave up 5 bases and J gave up 4 bases, with 18 bases separating them. CDR1 and CDR2 (germline): MNHEY, SMNVEV (reference sequence). The CDR3 is 15 residues long. The CDR3 DNA sequence: TGTGCCAGCAGTGGGAGGGGAGACAGGGGTTACGAGCAGTACTTC. Amino acid sequence: CASSGRGDRGYEQYF.

J is TRBJ1-2 and V is TRBV5-6, with 10 bases matching TRBD1. This CDR3 contains 13 residues. Per the germline V gene, CDR1 is SGHDT and CDR2 is YYEEEE. V gave up 4 bases and J gave up 7 bases; unmatched junction bases: 4. CDR3 sequence reads: CASSPDRGTGYTF. In DNA form, the CDR3 reads TGTGCCAGCAGCCCGGACAGGGGGACTGGCTACACCTTC.

The chain recombines TRBV29-1 with TRBJ1-1, with D perhaps matching TRBD1 (5 bases). This CDR3 comprises 13 residues. Germline CDR1 is SQVTM and CDR2 is ANQGSEA. V gave up 6 bases and J gave up 0 bases, with 11 bases separating them. The DNA for the CDR3 is TGCAGCGTCAGGGTAGGGATGAACACTGAAGCTTTCTTT. Encoded protein: CSVRVGMNTEAFF.

The chain combines TRBV30 with TRBJ1-2; D gene ambiguous. V lost 3 bases to trimming and J lost 8 bases, with 10 bases between them. The germline CDR1 and CDR2 sequences are GTSNPN and SVGIG (reference sequence). This CDR3 comprises 11 residues. The CDR3 is CAWRGGSGYTF. CDR3 nucleotides: TGTGCCTGGAGAGGAGGGTCGGGCTACACCTTC. Complete variable domain (other parts from reference TRBV30 and TRBJ1-2): SQTIHQWPATLVQPVGSPLSLECTVEGTSNPNLYWYRQAAGRGLQLLFYSVGIGQISSEVPQNLSASRPQDRQFILSSKKLLLSDSGFYLCAWRGGSGYTFGSGTRLTVV.

Here the CDR3 reads CASEQGRTEAFF. The CDR3 nucleotides read TGTGCCAGCGAGCAGGGGAGAACTGAAGCTTTCTTT. The chain has TRBV6-1 and TRBJ1-1; perhaps TRBD1 as D (6 bases). Trimming left V 8 bases short and J 5 bases short, with 12 bases between. CDR1 is MNHNS, CDR2 SASEGT, per germline. The CDR3 has 12 residues.

The chain joins TRBV27 to TRBJ2-5; 8 bases are a match to TRBD2. CDR1 is MNHEY and CDR2 is SMNVEV in the germline V gene (reference sequence). V dropped 6 bases and J dropped 6; count of bases not matched to a gene: 12. The length of the CDR3 is 15 residues. CDR3 amino acids: CASRGSGGGSKTQYF. The CDR3 nucleotides are TGTGCCAGCAGGGGCTCGGGCGGGGGGTCTAAGACCCAGTACTTC.

The chain carries TRBV9 and TRBJ2-2; 7 bases match TRBD1. The CDR3 runs to 15 residues. V lost 2 bases to trimming and J lost 7 bases; unmatched junction nucleotides: 8. CDR1 and CDR2 (germline): SGDLS, YYNGEE. In nucleotides, the CDR3 is TGTGCCAGCAGCGTGTCCACAGGGGACAACGGGGAGCTGTTTTTT. Translating it yields CASSVSTGDNGELFF.

This clone was counted once. J is TRBJ1-2 and V is TRBV29-1; D remains unclear. V was clipped by 7 bases and J by 8 bases, with 20 bases between them. Germline CDR1 is SQVTM and CDR2 is ANQGSEA. This CDR3 has 13 amino acids. CDR3 amino acids: CSAERLLDTGYTF. The CDR3 nucleotides read TGCAGCGCCGAGAGGTTATTGGATACGGGCTACACCTTC.

The chain carries TRBV7-2 and TRBJ2-5; D possibly corresponds to TRBD1 (7 bases). V lost 1 base to trimming and J lost 2 bases, with 11 bases between them. The CDR3 contains 15 residues. Per germline, CDR1 SGHTA and CDR2 FQGNSA. CDR3 sequence: CASSLGQGGQETQYF. The CDR3 nucleotides are TGTGCCAGCAGCTTAGGGCAGGGGGGACAAGAGACCCAGTACTTC.

The V call is TRBV7-8, the J call TRBJ1-1; TRBD1 aligns across 8 bases. V was pared by 5 bases and J by 11 bases, with 10 bases of the junction left unmatched. From germline, CDR1 is SGHVS and CDR2 FQNEAQ. The CDR3 has 13 amino acids. CDR3 region: CASSLTTGVDAFF. The CDR3 region has the DNA TGTGCCAGCAGCCTTACGACAGGGGTCGACGCTTTCTTT.

With respect to this clone: This sample also contains other DNA sequences that code for the same CDR3. The chain recombines TRBV10-3 with TRBJ1-5; D ambiguous. The germline V gene encodes CDR1 ENHRY and CDR2 SYGVKD. CDR3 length equals 13 residues. The V end lost 2 bases, the J end lost 7 bases, and 9 bases lay between the germline ends. CDR3 loop: CAISEAGGQPQHF. The CDR3 DNA is TGTGCCATCAGTGAGGCAGGAGGCCAGCCCCAGCATTTT.

This chain uses TRBV4-2 with TRBJ2-2, with TRBD2 matching 11 bases. CDR3 size: 15 residues. Germline assignment: CDR1 LGHNA and CDR2 YNFKEQ. Germline trimming cut 4 bases from V and 8 bases from J; bases unmatched to any gene: 6. As DNA, the CDR3 is TGTGCCAGCAGCCTAGCGGGGGGGCCGAGGGGGGAGCTGTTTTTT. As protein: CASSLAGGPRGELFF.

The V call is TRBV15, the J call TRBJ2-3; weak D call: TRBD2 (6 bases). Germline-derived CDR1 and CDR2 are LNHNV and YYDKDF (reference sequence). The CDR3 covers 15 residues. V gave up 1 base and J gave up 2 bases, with 10 bases separating them. The CDR3 region has the DNA TGTGCCACCAGCAGAGCGGGAGAGTTCACAGATACGCAGTATTTT. It yields the protein CATSRAGEFTDTQYF.